These 28 T cell receptor beta chains were sequenced from one sample in a study of cytomegalovirus exposure and HLA in healthy donors. Data came from immunoSEQ multiplex PCR; TCRdb stores just in-frame clones and leaves some out. The sample yields about 170,000 clones, roughly 91% seen once. The sequenced sample consisted of PBMCs. The receptor set was obtained from a man between 18 and 29 years old in good health and CMV-seropositive.

The chain employs TRBV7-2 and TRBJ2-7; D possibly corresponds to TRBD1 (5 bases). The CDR3 consists of 15 residues. Looked up from germline, CDR1 is SGHTA and CDR2 is FQGNSA. Trimming removed 0 bases at V and 2 bases at J, with 11 bases between. CDR3 bases: TGTGCCAGCAGCTTAGCGAGACAGACCCCCTACGAGCAGTACTTC. It is translated as CASSLARQTPYEQYF.

The V call is TRBV30, the J call TRBJ2-5; a weak D match, TRBD2 (6 bases). The length of the CDR3 is 15 residues. The V gene lost 0 bases and the J gene lost 0 bases, with 11 bases spanning the gap. Germline loops: CDR1 GTSNPN, CDR2 SVGIG (reference sequence). In nucleotides, the CDR3 is TGTGCCTGGAGTGTACGGGGGATTCACCAAGAGACCCAGTACTTC. Amino acid sequence: CAWSVRGIHQETQYF.

The chain carries TRBV28 and TRBJ1-5, with D possibly being TRBD1 (5 bases). V was cut by 6 bases and J by 4 bases, with 13 bases left in between. The CDR3 covers 14 residues. Germline lookup yields CDR1 MDHEN and CDR2 SYDVKM. Written as DNA, the CDR3 is TGTGCCAGCAGGCGCGCACAGGTAAATCAGCCCCAGCATTTT. It encodes CASRRAQVNQPQHF.

The V call is TRBV6-1, the J call TRBJ2-7, with TRBD1 matching over 8 bases. The CDR3 has 19 residues. In germline, CDR1 is MNHNS, CDR2 SASEGT. The V and J ends lost 4 bases and 7 bases, in that order; junction bases with no gene match: 24. The CDR3 region is CASSALQWTGIDHPREQYF. The CDR3 bases are TGTGCCAGCAGTGCCCTACAATGGACAGGGATCGACCATCCCCGGGAGCAGTACTTC.

This chain joins TRBV4-1 and TRBJ2-1; no clear D. V lost 4 bases and J 0 bases, leaving 10 bases between the germline ends. Germline V lookup: CDR1 MGHRA, CDR2 YSYEKL. This CDR3 region has 15 residues. CDR3 protein: CASSRSGNSYNEQFF. CDR3 in DNA: TGCGCCAGCAGCCGGTCGGGTAACTCCTACAATGAGCAGTTCTTC.

The rearrangement links TRBV18 to TRBJ2-1; 13 bases match TRBD2. Germline V gives CDR1 KGHSH, CDR2 LQKENI. This CDR3 spans 15 amino acids. The junction had 5 bases not matched to a gene; V was cut back by 2 bases and J by 10 bases. The CDR3 DNA sequence: TGTGCCAGCTCACCAAGGACTAGCGGGAGCGGCGAGCAGTTCTTC. Amino acid sequence: CASSPRTSGSGEQFF.

In this sample, this clone turned up a few times. This sequence joins TRBV10-3 and TRBJ1-2; D might be TRBD1 (5 bases). V lost 6 bases and J 4 bases, leaving 15 bases between the germline ends. CDR3 length equals 14 residues. The germline gives CDR1 ENHRY, CDR2 SYGVKD. This CDR3 reads CAIRDVTGVYGYTF. Written as DNA, the CDR3 is TGTGCCATCAGGGATGTTACGGGGGTCTATGGCTACACCTTC.

The chain carries TRBV28 and TRBJ1-2, with 9 bases fitting TRBD1. The CDR3 totals 18 residues. The junction had 15 bases not matched to a gene; V was cut back by 5 bases and J by 2 bases. Germline V gene lookup returns CDR1 MDHEN and CDR2 SYDVKM. CDR3 protein: CASSAPGGTGKKNYGYTF. The DNA of the CDR3 is TGTGCCAGCAGTGCCCCGGGGGGGACAGGGAAAAAAAACTATGGCTACACCTTC.

This chain connects TRBV10-3 to TRBJ2-7; D is unclear. The CDR3 totals 13 residues. Trimming stripped 4 bases from V and 3 bases from J, with 10 bases between. The V gene's germline CDR1 is ENHRY and CDR2 SYGVKD. CDR3 sequence: CAISGGSRYEQYF. The CDR3 DNA is TGTGCCATCAGTGGAGGCTCTCGCTACGAGCAGTACTTC.

The V gene is TRBV15, the J gene TRBJ2-1; no clear D. The germline V gene encodes CDR1 LNHNV and CDR2 YYDKDF (reference sequence). Trimming removed 7 bases from V and 1 base from J, with 8 bases in between. The CDR3 has 13 residues. The DNA of the CDR3 is TGTGCCACCACGGCAGGTTCCTACAATGAGCAGTTCTTC. It encodes CATTAGSYNEQFF.

This chain uses TRBV29-1 with TRBJ2-5, with unresolved D. Per germline, CDR1 SQVTM and CDR2 ANQGSEA. V was shortened by 1 base and J by 1 base, with 7 bases between the two germline ends. This CDR3 is built from 13 residues. This CDR3 is CSVEVQIQETQYF. The DNA for the CDR3 is TGCAGCGTTGAAGTGCAGATCCAAGAGACCCAGTACTTC.

This clone turned up a few times. This chain links TRBV6-5 with TRBJ2-7, with a weak D call TRBD2 (6 bases). V was pared by 4 bases and J by 4 bases, with 20 bases between. Per the germline V gene, CDR1 is MNHEY and CDR2 is SVGAGI. The CDR3 contains 16 residues. The CDR3 is CASSSLERGGGYEQYF. In DNA form, the CDR3 reads TGTGCCAGCAGTTCCCTGGAGAGAGGCGGAGGGTACGAGCAGTACTTC.

The rearrangement links TRBV7-8 to TRBJ1-5; 9 bases align to TRBD1. The trim removed 5 bases at V and 5 bases at J, leaving 4 bases unmatched. CDR3 length equals 14 residues. Per the germline V gene, CDR1 is SGHVS and CDR2 is FQNEAQ. The CDR3 reads CASSLWTGDQPQHF. CDR3 sequence (DNA): TGTGCCAGCAGCCTTTGGACAGGGGATCAGCCCCAGCATTTT.

The V call is TRBV15, the J call TRBJ2-6, with D perhaps TRBD2 (6 bases). The V end was cut by 1 base, the J end by 4 bases, with 8 bases between. The CDR3 consists of 15 residues. The germline CDR1 and CDR2 sequences are LNHNV and YYDKDF (reference sequence). The CDR3 DNA reads as TGTGCCACCAGCAGAGGCGGGACCGGGGCCAACGTCCTGACTTTC. It encodes CATSRGGTGANVLTF.

This chain links TRBV6-1 with TRBJ1-5; 9 bases match TRBD1. Germline V gives CDR1 MNHNS, CDR2 SASEGT. The CDR3 sequence is 15 residues long. Trimming removed 7 bases from V and 3 bases from J; junction bases left unmatched: 7. The CDR3 loop reads CASTRDRVNNQPQHF. CDR3 nucleotides: TGTGCCAGCACTCGGGACAGGGTGAACAATCAGCCCCAGCATTTT.

The chain uses TRBV5-1 and TRBJ2-1; 7 nucleotides align to TRBD1. Germline V gene sequence: CDR1 SGHRS, CDR2 YFSETQ. This CDR3 spans 14 amino acids. The J segment lost 3 bases and the V segment lost 0 bases, leaving 0 bases of the junction unmatched. The CDR3 nucleotides read TGCGCCAGCAGCTTGGGGGACAGCTACAATGAGCAGTTCTTC. Translated, it gives CASSLGDSYNEQFF.

This clone was seen more than once but under ten times. The chain employs TRBV6-5 and TRBJ2-5; the match to TRBD1 covers 8 bases. This CDR3 comprises 15 residues. The V segment lost 3 bases and the J segment 2 bases; nucleotides outside the gene matches: 5. Germline V gives CDR1 MNHEY, CDR2 SVGAGI. CDR3 DNA: TGTGCCAGCAGTTATGGACAGGGCGGTCAAGAGACCCAGTACTTC. This codes for CASSYGQGGQETQYF.

DNA of the CDR3: TGTGCCTCGCCGGGACAGGGGGCGAAGTATAACTATGGCTACACCTTC. Protein product: CASPGQGAKYNYGYTF. The chain uses TRBV30 and TRBJ1-2; 12 nucleotides agree with TRBD1. Germline CDR1 and CDR2: GTSNPN and SVGIG (reference sequence). V was clipped by 7 bases and J by 1 base; unmatched bases: 10. This CDR3 comprises 16 residues. Filled out from reference TRBV30 and TRBJ1-2, the complete variable domain reads SQTIHQWPATLVQPVGSPLSLECTVEGTSNPNLYWYRQAAGRGLQLLFYSVGIGQISSEVPQNLSASRPQDRQFILSSKKLLLSDSGFYLCASPGQGAKYNYGYTFGSGTRLTVV.

The CDR3 bases are TGTGCCAGCTCACCGTACGACTCGTCCACCTCCTACGAGCAGTACTTC. Translated, it gives CASSPYDSSTSYEQYF. The chain is built from TRBV18 and TRBJ2-7; D is ambiguous. There are 16 residues in the CDR3. CDR1 and CDR2 from the germline V gene are KGHSH and LQKENI. Trimming cost V 3 bases and J 0 bases, with 15 bases left between them.

At least ten counts were recorded for this clone. The J gene is TRBJ2-2, the V gene TRBV6-4; 7 nucleotides line up with TRBD1. This CDR3 contains 15 residues. CDR1 is MRHNA, CDR2 SNTAGT, per germline. V lost 8 bases and J lost 3; bases outside the gene matches: 9. DNA of the CDR3: TGTGCCAGCCTTCCAGGACAGGCTGACACCGGGGAGCTGTTTTTT. Protein: CASLPGQADTGELFF.

The chain joins TRBV27 to TRBJ2-7; D unresolved. Germline CDR1 reads MNHEY; CDR2 reads SMNVEV (reference sequence). Between the trimmed V and J ends, which lost 7 bases and 5 bases, there was a span of 6 bases. CDR3 length equals 10 residues. CDR3 DNA: TGTGCCAGCAAGCCCGACGAGCAGTACTTC. Amino acids: CASKPDEQYF.

V gene TRBV7-9 combines with J gene TRBJ1-1; TRBD1 is a possible D gene (5 bases). The V and J ends lost 1 base and 0 bases respectively, with 9 bases between them. From germline, CDR1 is SEHNR and CDR2 FQNEAQ (reference sequence). This CDR3 region has 15 residues. CDR3 region: CASSLGGQMNTEAFF. CDR3 DNA: TGTGCCAGCAGCTTAGGCGGACAAATGAACACTGAAGCTTTCTTT.

This clone was seen a single time. V usage is TRBV5-4 and J usage is TRBJ1-1; D possibly corresponds to TRBD1 (5 bases). Germline loops: CDR1 SGHNT, CDR2 YYREEE (reference sequence). This CDR3 spans 14 amino acids. Trimming removed 2 bases from V and 1 base from J, with 9 bases in between. CDR3 nucleotide sequence: TGTGCCAGCAGCTTCGGGGGAGAGAACACTGAAGCTTTCTTT. Protein sequence: CASSFGGENTEAFF.

V is TRBV19 and J is TRBJ1-5, with D perhaps matching TRBD1 (5 bases). The CDR3 is 12 residues long. The germline CDR1 and CDR2 sequences are LNHDA and SQIVND (reference sequence). V was trimmed by 8 bases and J by 5 bases, leaving 10 bases between them. CDR3 DNA sequence: TGTGCCAGTGGGACTGAATATCAGCCCCAGCATTTT. Protein product: CASGTEYQPQHF. Full variable domain (missing parts from reference TRBV19 and TRBJ1-5): DGGITQSPKYLFRKEGQNVTLSCEQNLNHDAMYWYRQDPGQGLRLIYYSQIVNDFQKGDIAEGYSVSREKKESFPLTVTSAQKNPTAFYLCASGTEYQPQHFGDGTRLSIL.

The chain is built from TRBV30 and TRBJ1-4, with 7 bases lining up with TRBD1. In germline, CDR1 is GTSNPN, CDR2 SVGIG (reference sequence). The ends lost 2 bases at V and 16 bases at J; junction bases unmatched: 10. CDR3 length: 12 amino acids. The CDR3 DNA follows: TGTGCCTGGAGTCCAACTGGACAGGATGAGTTTTTT. It is translated as CAWSPTGQDEFF.

V usage is TRBV19 and J usage is TRBJ2-3; 11 bases agree with TRBD2. Losses at the gene ends were 3 bases for V and 6 bases for J; bases not matched to a gene: 8. Germline V gene sequence: CDR1 LNHDA, CDR2 SQIVND (reference sequence). This CDR3 contains 16 residues. The DNA of the CDR3 is TGTGCCAGTAGTATCGCGCTAGCGGGAGGTCGGGATACGCAGTATTTT. Amino acids: CASSIALAGGRDTQYF.

This chain joins TRBV6-5 and TRBJ1-5; 8 nucleotides align to TRBD1. This CDR3 is built from 14 residues. V lost 5 bases and J lost 5; bases outside the gene matches: 5. CDR1 and CDR2 from the germline V gene are MNHEY and SVGAGI. The CDR3 sequence is CASSGQGKDQPQHF. The CDR3, as DNA: TGTGCCAGCAGTGGACAGGGCAAGGATCAGCCCCAGCATTTT.

This chain joins TRBV27 and TRBJ2-3; TRBD2 is a possible D gene (5 bases). CDR3 length equals 13 residues. Germline CDR1 is MNHEY and CDR2 is SMNVEV (reference sequence). Trimming shortened V by 9 bases and J by 0 bases, and 10 bases separated the two germline ends. CDR3 sequence reads: CARERQSTDTQYF. The CDR3 nucleotides read TGTGCCAGGGAGCGGCAAAGCACAGATACGCAGTATTTT.